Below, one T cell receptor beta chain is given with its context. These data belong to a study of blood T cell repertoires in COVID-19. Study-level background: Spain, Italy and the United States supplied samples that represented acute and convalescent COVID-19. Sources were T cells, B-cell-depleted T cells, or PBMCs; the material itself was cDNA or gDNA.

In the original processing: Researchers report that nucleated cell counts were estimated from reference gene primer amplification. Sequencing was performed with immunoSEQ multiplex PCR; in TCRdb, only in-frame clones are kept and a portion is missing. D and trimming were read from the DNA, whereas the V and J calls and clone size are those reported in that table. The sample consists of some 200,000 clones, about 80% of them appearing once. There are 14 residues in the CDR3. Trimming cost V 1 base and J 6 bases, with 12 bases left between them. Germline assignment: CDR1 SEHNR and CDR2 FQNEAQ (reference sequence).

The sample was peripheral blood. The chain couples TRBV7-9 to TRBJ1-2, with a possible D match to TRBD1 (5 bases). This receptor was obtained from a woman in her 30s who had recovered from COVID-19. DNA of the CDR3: TGTGCCAGCAGCTTAGGACGACTGGGGCATGGCTACACCTTC. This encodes CASSLGRLGHGYTF.